This TCR beta chain was obtained from a study of T cell responses to AZD1222 COVID-19 vaccine. Study observations and caveats: At 160-218 and 743-854, vaccine-associated CD4 TCRs were dominant, and they spanned spike. Baseline seropositives among AZD1222 recipients totaled only 5 to 7.

Assay used: immunoSEQ multiplex PCR; TCRdb lists only in-frame clones, some missing. This table has around 160,000 clones, approximately 90% appearing once. On this clone itself: Its antigen is still unknown.

Germline CDR1 reads LNHDA; CDR2 reads SQIVND (reference sequence). The CDR3 is 16 residues long. V shed 4 bases and J shed 4 bases, with 19 bases lying between them. This chain uses TRBV19 with TRBJ1-2; perhaps TRBD1 as D (5 bases). This clonotype originated in an adult who received the AZD1222 COVID-19 vaccine. Sequenced material: peripheral blood, taken 28 days after the second AZD1222 dose. CDR3 loop: CASSTRREGSGYGYTF. In DNA, the CDR3 is TGTGCCAGTAGTACCCGGCGGGAGGGGTCCGGCTATGGCTACACCTTC.